This T cell receptor beta chain was sequenced in a study of post-analysis software for immune sequencing data (dated by TCRdb to between 2014 and 2017). For the study in its entirety: Relapsing-remitting, secondary progressive and progressive-relapsing multiple sclerosis were recorded as disease courses, and subtype annotation was lacking for some patients. A subset of samples was prepared in parallel using single-end sample barcoding, then pooled and co-amplified after Illumina adapter ligation. The patient repertoires were compared against approximately ten previously published healthy control repertoires obtained from donors aged roughly 6 to 25 years.

TCR beta repertoires were profiled from peripheral blood of roughly 13 young patients with multiple sclerosis to demonstrate the VDJtools post-analysis software. The patients with multiple sclerosis were children and adolescents between about 6 and 17 years of age. Study-level results and caveats: Significantly higher frequencies in patients than in controls were found for roughly 5 TRBV segments, including TRBV5-6, TRBV5-1 and TRBV20-1. Direct clustering with F measure revealed strong co-clustering of samples prepared in the same batch, which led to a batch-effect correction. The control group was slightly older than the multiple sclerosis patient group. Multiple sclerosis patients had significantly lower normalized Chao1 diversity than controls, a result that suggests substantial peripheral T-cell clonal expansion.

The germline V gene provides CDR1 SNHLY and CDR2 FYNNEI. There are 14 amino acids in the CDR3, from cysteine to phenylalanine inclusive. Only CDR3 DNA remains: 42 bases, in frame from the first base. V and J are truncated by 8 bases and 2 bases respectively, leaving an intervening sequence of 13 bases. Libraries were prepared through PCR. The reads were generated on an Illumina HiSeq 2500. Unique molecular identifiers were incorporated into TCR beta cDNA libraries to reduce PCR and sequencing biases. Per 1 to 10 million input T cells, roughly 500,000 cDNA molecules were obtained, such that each molecule approximated one T cell. The patient libraries were prepared and sequenced using the same protocol as the earlier healthy control dataset. Within a given batch, samples were prepared together, multiplexed and sequenced on the same HiSeq lane. Per the original workflow: MIGEC was used to process the raw barcoded reads, and molecular identifier groups with only a single read were discarded before consensus assembly and CDR3 extraction. Clonotype tables were post-analysed with VDJtools, normalizing diversity by down-sampling all datasets to the smallest sample size. Repertoire overlap clustering matched CDR3 amino acid but not nucleotide sequences to correct batch-related cross-sample contamination. Clones were called with MiXCR by TCRdb after fastp trimmed the public reads at Q25, and only in-frame beta chains were retained. CDR3 protein sequences are deduplicated, and each keeps its most common genes and DNA. For this entry, the V and J calls and clone size follow TCRdb and not the study's own pipeline. Present in this sample are about 500,000 distinct CDR3 sequences, less than 45% of which were seen just once. The ten biggest clones cover 9% to 14% of the sample.

On this clonotype itself: Its antigen remains undetermined. Base qualities are not at hand, and no much larger clone is one base apart.

This receptor was identified in a girl between 10 and 17 years old with multiple sclerosis. Recombination connected TRBV2 to TRBJ2-1; TRBD2 could be the D gene, as 6 bases match. Sequencing was carried out using blood. The DNA is as follows: TGTGCCAGCGACTTTGGAGGGACCTACAATGAGCAGTTCTTC. This gives the protein CASDFGGTYNEQFF.